Sequencing of this TCR beta chain was carried out in a study of CD4 T cells in relation to SARS-CoV-2 and coronaviruses. Study as a whole: PBMCs were cultured with antigen for roughly 11 days before TCR beta sequencing. Study-level points and caveats: Each donor contributed either pre-pandemic or post-infection samples, not both.

The V gene's germline CDR1 is MNHNS and CDR2 SASEGT. Trimming removed 0 bases from V and 4 bases from J, with 6 bases in between. This CDR3 region has 13 residues. The unexposed donors gave CD4+ T cells in about 2010-2018, prior to COVID-19. The cells were cultured for about ten days before CD4+ T cells were isolated. Testing used SARS-CoV-2 S/N and four cold-coronavirus spikes on unexposed-donor CD4+ T cells, cells permitting. Comment on this clone: The antigen is unknown.

The method was immunoSEQ multiplex PCR; TCRdb's version includes in-frame clones alone and lacks a portion of them. The sample has about 16,000 clones, about 82% seen once; the top ten hold roughly two fifths. The sequenced sample consisted of CD4+ T cells from PBMCs, cultured in vitro. The TCR sequence derives from a human donor in good health. The V and J genes are TRBV6-1 and TRBJ1-2, with D unresolved. CDR3 sequence (DNA): TGTGCCAGCAGTGAAGCCACAGTCTATGGCTACACCTTC. Translated: CASSEATVYGYTF.